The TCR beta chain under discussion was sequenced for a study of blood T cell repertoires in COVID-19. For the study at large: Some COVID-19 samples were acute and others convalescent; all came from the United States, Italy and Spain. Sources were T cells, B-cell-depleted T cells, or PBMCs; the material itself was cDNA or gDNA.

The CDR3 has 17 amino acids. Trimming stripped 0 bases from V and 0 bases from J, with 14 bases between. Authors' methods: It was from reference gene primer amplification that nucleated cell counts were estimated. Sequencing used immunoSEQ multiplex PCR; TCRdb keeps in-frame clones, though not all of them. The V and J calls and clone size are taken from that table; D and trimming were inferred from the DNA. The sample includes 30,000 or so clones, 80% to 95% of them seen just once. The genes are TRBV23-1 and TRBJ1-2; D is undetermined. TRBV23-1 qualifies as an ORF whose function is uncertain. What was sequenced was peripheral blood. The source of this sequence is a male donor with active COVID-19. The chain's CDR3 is CASSQSIGEEPNYGYTF. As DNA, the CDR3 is TGCGCCAGCAGTCAATCGATTGGGGAGGAGCCTAACTATGGCTACACCTTC.